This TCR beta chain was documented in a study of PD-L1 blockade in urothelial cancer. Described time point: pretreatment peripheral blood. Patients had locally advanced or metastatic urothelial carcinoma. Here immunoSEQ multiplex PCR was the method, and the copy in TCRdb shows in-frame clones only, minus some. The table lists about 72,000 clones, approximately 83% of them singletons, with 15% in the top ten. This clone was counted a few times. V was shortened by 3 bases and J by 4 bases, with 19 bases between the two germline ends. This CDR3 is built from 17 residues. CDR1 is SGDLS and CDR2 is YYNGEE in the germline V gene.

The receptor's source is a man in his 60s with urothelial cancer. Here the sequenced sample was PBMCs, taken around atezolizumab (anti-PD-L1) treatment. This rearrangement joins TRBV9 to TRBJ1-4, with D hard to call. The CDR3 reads CASSEEDGRRDNEKLFF. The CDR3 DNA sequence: TGTGCCAGCAGCGAGGAGGATGGGCGGCGGGATAATGAAAAACTGTTTTTT.